Shown below are 29 T cell receptor beta chains from a single sample sequenced in a study of shared clonotypes between healthy human individuals. Measured with immunoSEQ multiplex PCR; TCRdb has only the in-frame clones, and not every one. The data show 2 million to 2.5 million clones, with over 85% seen just once and 0.36% held by the top ten. The sequencing input was naive CD4+ T cells from PBMCs. Sample subset: CD45RA+ positively selected. Source of these receptors: a man aged 18 to 29 in good health. Some clones in this sample may be carry-over from other donors' samples.

V and J are TRBV28 and TRBJ2-1; 7 bases fit TRBD2. CDR3 length equals 15 residues. Germline V CDR1 and CDR2: MDHEN, SYDVKM. After removal of 5 bases from V and 3 bases from J, the junction contained 7 bases not matched to a gene. The CDR3 region is CASSPPLADYNEQFF. CDR3 DNA: TGTGCCAGCAGTCCCCCTCTAGCGGACTACAATGAGCAGTTCTTC.

CDR3 in amino acids: CASSQDGQGWNTEAFF. The CDR3 coding sequence is TGTGCCAGCAGCCAAGACGGACAGGGCTGGAACACTGAAGCTTTCTTT. J is TRBJ1-1 and V is TRBV14; 8 positions match TRBD1. The junction had 4 bases not matched to a gene; V was cut back by 0 bases and J by 1 base. The CDR3 totals 16 residues. CDR1 SGHDN and CDR2 FVKESK come from the germline V gene.

The CDR3 DNA reads as TGTGCCAGCAGTCCACCCACTTCGGGTAACAATGAGCAGTTCTTC. This codes for CASSPPTSGNNEQFF. The rearrangement uses TRBV27 and TRBJ2-1, with D uncertain. The CDR3 runs 15 residues. Germline V gene sequence: CDR1 MNHEY, CDR2 SMNVEV (reference sequence). V shed 5 bases and J shed 5 bases, with 16 bases lying between them.

The chain employs TRBV7-9 and TRBJ1-1; D is possibly TRBD1 (5 bases). V was trimmed by 3 bases and J by 2 bases, leaving 10 bases between them. The CDR3 contains 14 residues. The germline gives CDR1 SEHNR, CDR2 FQNEAQ (reference sequence). The CDR3 DNA is TGTGCCAGCAGCTTTAGTACAGGAAACACTGAAGCTTTCTTT. This translates into CASSFSTGNTEAFF.

In its sample, this clone was seen once. V and J are TRBV19 and TRBJ2-1; D remains ambiguous. The CDR3 totals 12 residues. Trimming left V 4 bases short and J 8 bases short, with 9 bases between. Germline V gene lookup returns CDR1 LNHDA and CDR2 SQIVND (reference sequence). The CDR3 region is CASSTTTDEQFF. CDR3 in DNA: TGTGCCAGTAGTACCACCACGGATGAGCAGTTCTTC.

This sequence joins TRBV7-2 and TRBJ2-7; TRBD2 is a possible D gene (6 bases). V dropped 4 bases and J dropped 2 bases, with 15 bases sitting between them. CDR3 length equals 15 residues. The germline CDR1 and CDR2 sequences are SGHTA and FQGNSA. CDR3 sequence reads: CASSYLSGVAYEQYF. The CDR3 DNA follows: TGTGCCAGCAGCTACCTTAGCGGCGTGGCCTACGAGCAGTACTTC.

The rearrangement joins TRBV6-5 to TRBJ2-5; tentatively, D is TRBD1 (6 bases). The CDR3 extends over 16 amino acids. CDR1 MNHEY and CDR2 SVGAGI come from the germline V gene. V was cut by 4 bases and J by 4 bases, with 19 bases left in between. CDR3 coding DNA: TGTGCCAGCAGTTTCCGTATATCAGGGGCTGGAGAGACCCAGTACTTC. Its protein is CASSFRISGAGETQYF.

The V gene is TRBV19, the J gene TRBJ1-2, with TRBD1 matching 7 bases. The CDR3 loop spans 14 amino acids. Germline CDR1 reads LNHDA; CDR2 reads SQIVND (reference sequence). Trimming took 5 bases from V and 3 from J; bases not matched to a gene: 6. The CDR3 DNA follows: TGTGCCAGTAGTCCGAGACAGGGTTACTATGGCTACACCTTC. Translation gives CASSPRQGYYGYTF.

This chain uses TRBV5-8 with TRBJ1-5; 7 positions match TRBD1. The CDR3 is 17 amino acids. The ends lost 0 bases at V and 0 bases at J; junction bases unmatched: 6. Germline CDR1 SGHTS, CDR2 YDEGEE. Written as DNA, the CDR3 is TGTGCCAGCAGCTTGGCCGGGGACAGTTCTAGCAATCAGCCCCAGCATTTT. Translated, it gives CASSLAGDSSSNQPQHF.

V usage is TRBV15 and J usage is TRBJ1-4; a weak D match, TRBD1 (5 bases). This CDR3 contains 18 residues. Trimming took 0 bases from V and 8 from J, leaving 22 bases between them. Germline V gives CDR1 LNHNV, CDR2 YYDKDF (reference sequence). This CDR3 is CATSRELAYPGGDEKLFF. The CDR3 DNA reads TGTGCCACCAGCAGAGAACTAGCCTATCCCGGGGGGGACGAAAAACTGTTTTTT.

This rearrangement joins TRBV30 to TRBJ1-5, with no clear D. V lost 0 bases and J lost 6, with 9 bases in between. The V gene's germline CDR1 is GTSNPN and CDR2 SVGIG (reference sequence). This CDR3 is built from 13 residues. DNA for the CDR3: TGTGCCTGGAGTGTGGCAGCCGGTCAGCCCCAGCATTTT. Encoded protein: CAWSVAAGQPQHF.

The chain recombines TRBV5-1 with TRBJ1-2; no firm D call. Germline V lookup: CDR1 SGHRS, CDR2 YFSETQ. This CDR3 region has 14 residues. Between the trimmed V and J ends, which lost 1 base and 4 bases, there was a span of 11 bases. For the CDR3, the DNA is TGCGCCAGCAGCTTGATTTCGGGCTCCTATGGCTACACCTTC. This codes for CASSLISGSYGYTF.

The chain couples TRBV5-1 to TRBJ1-1, with D perhaps TRBD1 (5 bases). CDR1 is SGHRS and CDR2 is YFSETQ in the germline V gene. The CDR3 spans 15 residues. Trimming took off 2 bases at V and 0 bases at J, with 11 bases between the two ends. CDR3 DNA: TGCGCCAGCAGCTTCATTCCGGGACTGAACACTGAAGCTTTCTTT. It yields the protein CASSFIPGLNTEAFF. The variable domain in full, with the rest retrieved from reference TRBV5-1 and TRBJ1-1, is KAGVTQTPRYLIKTRGQQVTLSCSPISGHRSVSWYQQTPGQGLQFLFEYFSETQRNKGNFPGRFSGRQFSNSRSEMNVSTLELGDSALYLCASSFIPGLNTEAFFGQGTRLTVV.

The chain uses TRBV14 and TRBJ2-2; D is uncertain. This CDR3 is 14 amino acids long. Germline V gene sequence: CDR1 SGHDN, CDR2 FVKESK. Trimming stripped 4 bases from V and 1 base from J, with 7 bases between. For the CDR3, the DNA is TGTGCCAGCAGCCTATACAGGAACACCGGGGAGCTGTTTTTT. This codes for CASSLYRNTGELFF.

The rearrangement uses TRBV7-2 and TRBJ1-2; D perhaps matches TRBD1 (5 bases). The germline CDR1 and CDR2 sequences are SGHTA and FQGNSA. The V gene lost 0 bases and the J gene lost 2 bases, with 10 bases spanning the gap. There are 15 residues in the CDR3. CDR3 loop: CASSLAGGGNYGYTF. CDR3 in DNA: TGTGCCAGCAGCTTAGCTGGCGGGGGAAACTATGGCTACACCTTC.

Only one count was recorded for this clone. The J gene is TRBJ1-1, the V gene TRBV28; no reliable D call. Trimming removed 0 bases from V and 6 bases from J, with 11 bases in between. The germline V gene encodes CDR1 MDHEN and CDR2 SYDVKM. This CDR3 comprises 14 residues. The CDR3: CASSLWARSSEAFF. The CDR3 DNA is TGTGCCAGCAGTTTATGGGCGCGGAGTTCTGAAGCTTTCTTT.

A remark on this clone: At one boundary the junction diverges from the germline segment, which might be a read error. The V gene is TRBV28, the J gene TRBJ1-2; TRBD1 matches 7 bases. This CDR3 has 11 residues. Germline-derived CDR1 and CDR2 are MDHEN and SYDVKM. The CDR3 protein is CASRRTGGSAF. The CDR3 coding sequence is TGTGCCAGCAGGCGGACAGGAGGAAGCGCCTTC.

The sample holds one count of this clone. The gene calls are TRBV10-2 and TRBJ1-2; no clear D. The ends were cut back, 3 bases at V and 2 bases at J, with 7 bases in the middle. Germline-derived CDR1 and CDR2 are WSHSY and SAAADI. The CDR3 contains 13 residues. The CDR3 loop is CASSDIRNYGYTF. CDR3 DNA sequence: TGCGCCAGCAGTGATATACGGAACTATGGCTACACCTTC.

In this sample, this clone turned up once. This chain connects TRBV30 to TRBJ1-6, with D perhaps matching TRBD1 (6 bases). CDR3 size: 15 residues. CDR1 is GTSNPN, CDR2 SVGIG, per germline (reference sequence). V was shortened by 0 bases and J by 4 bases, with 10 bases between the two germline ends. The CDR3 nucleotides are TGTGCCTGGAGTGTACTCAGGGGATATAATTCACCCCTCCACTTT. Amino acids: CAWSVLRGYNSPLHF. The full variable domain, completed using reference TRBV30 and TRBJ1-6, is SQTIHQWPATLVQPVGSPLSLECTVEGTSNPNLYWYRQAAGRGLQLLFYSVGIGQISSEVPQNLSASRPQDRQFILSSKKLLLSDSGFYLCAWSVLRGYNSPLHFGNGTRLTVT.

This clone was seen a single time. This rearrangement joins TRBV18 to TRBJ2-1; 7 nucleotides agree with TRBD1. CDR3 length: 15 amino acids. V shed 5 bases, J shed 5 bases, and the junction held 9 bases outside the gene matches. CDR1 is KGHSH and CDR2 is LQKENI in the germline V gene. The DNA for the CDR3 is TGTGCCAGCTCAGTAGGGACAGCGGATAACAATGAGCAGTTCTTC. Translated, it gives CASSVGTADNNEQFF.

Of note for this clone: Other DNA sequences from this sample encode an identical CDR3 as well. V gene TRBV7-3 combines with J gene TRBJ2-1, with TRBD2 identical over 10 bases. Germline values: CDR1 SGHTA, CDR2 FQGTGA. The CDR3 extends over 15 amino acids. The J segment lost 4 bases and the V segment lost 1 base, leaving 1 base of the junction unmatched. This CDR3 is CASSLRLAGYNEQFF. CDR3 DNA: TGTGCCAGCAGCTTAAGACTAGCGGGTTACAATGAGCAGTTCTTC.

Turning to this clone: The sample has other DNA sequences that encode this CDR3 too. The chain combines TRBV6-5 with TRBJ2-3, with 8 bases that match TRBD2. In germline, CDR1 is MNHEY, CDR2 SVGAGI. The CDR3 is 15 residues long. With 2 bases clipped from V and 3 bases from J, the junction kept 4 bases outside the gene matches. This CDR3 reads CASSYSGRSTDTQYF. In DNA form, the CDR3 reads TGTGCCAGCAGTTACAGCGGGAGATCTACAGATACGCAGTATTTT.

The rearrangement joins TRBV5-4 to TRBJ1-3; D is perhaps TRBD1 (6 bases). In germline, CDR1 is SGHNT, CDR2 YYREEE (reference sequence). V was trimmed by 4 bases and J by 2 bases, leaving 13 bases between them. The CDR3 is made up of 15 amino acids. Here the CDR3 reads CASSPSRGAGNTIYF. In DNA, the CDR3 is TGTGCCAGCAGCCCTTCTAGGGGGGCTGGAAACACCATATATTTT.

The gene calls are TRBV6-1 and TRBJ1-1, with D unresolved. The CDR3 totals 13 residues. V lost 6 bases to trimming and J lost 10 bases, with 18 bases between them. Germline CDR1 is MNHNS and CDR2 is SASEGT. The CDR3 DNA reads TGTGCCAGCAGGGAGACATCCCTATTGGGAGCTTTCTTT. It yields the protein CASRETSLLGAFF.

The chain links TRBV10-3 to TRBJ2-6; maybe TRBD2 (5 bases). V dropped 4 bases and J dropped 0 bases, with 13 bases sitting between them. Germline V gene data show CDR1 as ENHRY and CDR2 as SYGVKD. The CDR3 contains 17 residues. The CDR3, as DNA: TGTGCCATCAGTGTTCTAGCCGGAGTCTCTGGGGCCAACGTCCTGACTTTC. Protein sequence: CAISVLAGVSGANVLTF.

The chain carries TRBV18 and TRBJ2-2; 8 bases map to TRBD1. Germline assignment: CDR1 KGHSH and CDR2 LQKENI. The CDR3 covers 17 residues. The V gene end was trimmed by 3 bases and the J gene end by 4 bases; junction bases not matched to a gene: 10. The CDR3 loop is CASSPLLGQGGTGELFF. For the CDR3, the DNA is TGTGCCAGCTCACCTCTCCTAGGACAGGGCGGCACCGGGGAGCTGTTTTTT. Supplemented by reference TRBV18 and TRBJ2-2, the full variable domain reads NAGVMQNPRHLVRRRGQEARLRCSPMKGHSHVYWYRQLPEEGLKFMVYLQKENIIDESGMPKERFSAEFPKEGPSILRIQQVVRGDSAAYFCASSPLLGQGGTGELFFGEGSRLTVL.

The sample holds one count of this clone. The chain links TRBV23-1 to TRBJ1-5; unclear D gene. TRBV23-1 is placed among ORFs of uncertain function. The length of the CDR3 is 13 residues. V was clipped by 5 bases and J by 0 bases, with 5 bases between them. The DNA of the CDR3 is TGCGCCAGCAGTGATTATAGCAATCAGCCCCAGCATTTT. It translates to CASSDYSNQPQHF.

The rearrangement links TRBV5-1 to TRBJ2-3, with D possibly being TRBD2 (5 bases). Germline V gene data show CDR1 as SGHRS and CDR2 as YFSETQ. The CDR3 is 16 residues long. Trimming took 0 bases from V and 3 from J, leaving 14 bases between them. CDR3 protein: CASSLAGFGRTDTQYF. The CDR3 DNA reads TGCGCCAGCAGCTTGGCGGGATTTGGAAGAACAGATACGCAGTATTTT.

V is TRBV30 and J is TRBJ2-7; D uncertain. V was pared by 4 bases and J by 2 bases, with 9 bases between. Germline V gene sequence: CDR1 GTSNPN, CDR2 SVGIG (reference sequence). The CDR3 is 12 amino acids. Written as DNA, the CDR3 is TGTGCCTGGACGGTACCCCCCTACGAGCAGTACTTC. Translated: CAWTVPPYEQYF.